This T cell receptor (beta chain) was identified in a study of T cells of healthy individuals. From the 5' RACE reads, TCRdb called clonotypes with MiXCR, one entry per CDR3 protein. The table lists 85,000 to 100,000 distinct CDR3 sequences, under 20% of them singletons. Germline assignment: CDR1 SGHVS and CDR2 FNYEAQ. This CDR3 comprises 19 residues. Trimming cost V 2 bases and J 5 bases, with 25 bases left between them. This clonotype was seen only a few times. This sequence originates from a human donor in good health. The gene calls are TRBV7-6 and TRBJ2-1; tentatively, D is TRBD2 (6 bases). For the CDR3, the DNA is TGTGCCAGCAGCTTACGAGTTTTCCAGGCGGGGTTTGGGAACAATGAGCAGTTCTTC. Its translation is CASSLRVFQAGFGNNEQFF.